This entry describes one TCR beta chain. It has no known antigen specificity. No clone much larger than this one lies a single base away; base qualities are absent. The germline V gene supplies CDR1 MNHNS and CDR2 SASEGT. The junction carries 16 bases between V and J, which are trimmed by 2 bases and 9 bases respectively. The CDR3, cysteine through phenylalanine, is 14 amino acids long. Kept here is only the CDR3 DNA, which spans 42 bases and is read in frame from base 1. This sample was included in a study of T cells after yellow fever vaccination (dated by TCRdb to the late 2010s). Study-wide context: The SMART-Seq v4 Ultra Low Input RNA kit was used to prepare libraries from fractions with low cell numbers. To track T-cell clones before and after primary and booster YFV17D yellow fever vaccination, bulk TCR alpha and beta repertoires were sequenced longitudinally. Two healthy male donors, one aged 18 to 30 and one aged 30 to 40 years, were included in the cohort. Blood was collected at multiple timepoints before and after primary and secondary immunization, and bulk PBMC replicates and cell subsets were isolated. Broader findings and caveats from the paper: Most clones expanded after primary vaccination were re-detected after the booster (about 96% of CD4 and about 88% of CD8), suggesting broad memory maintenance. A small share of clonotypes occurred in both CD4 and CD8 compartments, likely arising from convergent recombination. Compared with the primary T-cell response, the secondary T-cell response was faster but weaker, reaching its peak on day 5 rather than on day 15. Because only a couple of donors were included in the study, the extent to which the findings can be generalized is limited. Computational filtering was needed because FACS-sorted repertoires could contain abundant contaminating clonotypes from the bulk population.

This sample's treatment or condition label indicates: live attenuated yellow fever vaccine strain. PBMCs were isolated from peripheral blood using a standard Ficoll-Paque protocol. Dynabeads CD4 and CD8 positive selection kits were used to isolate the CD4 and CD8 T-cell fractions. TriZol was used to extract RNA from bulk PBMCs, CD4 and CD8 fractions, and dextramer-positive and dextramer-negative fractions. The run used an Illumina NovaSeq 6000. TCR cDNA was synthesized by 5'RACE template switching, which introduced a universal primer site and unique molecular identifiers. Priming of cDNA synthesis was performed from both the TCR alpha and TCR beta constant segments. Library amplification used two PCR steps, and the second PCR step added sample barcodes and sequencing adapters. Sequencing of libraries was performed on Illumina HiSeq 2500 (2x100 bp) or NovaSeq (2x150 bp). Regarding the original processing steps: MIGEC handled demultiplexing of reads and collapsing into UMI consensus sequences, while MiXCR performed V(D)J alignment. Using edgeR on replicate PBMC samples, clonotypes were called vaccine-responding if FDR was below 0.01 and the log2 fold change was above 5 up to day 15. Each bulk clonotype was labeled CD4 or CD8 based on which sequenced repertoire, CD4 or CD8, contained the clonotype at higher abundance. Using fastp at Q25 and MiXCR, TCRdb reprocessed the public reads and kept productive beta chains. Every CDR3 protein is listed once, alongside the most common genes and DNA of its rows. TCRdb, rather than the study authors, made the V and J calls. A total of fewer than 100,000 distinct CDR3 sequences appear in this sample, 4.5% to 6% of them only once. The ten largest account for 35% to 50% of the sample.

In this chain, TRBV6-1 is recombined with TRBJ2-5; the D region may be TRBD1 or TRBD2, each matching 5 bases equally. The specimen comprised CD8+ T cells sorted from PBMCs, sampled 10 days after the yellow fever booster vaccination. The clonotype originates from a man between 18 and 35 years old who received the YFV17D yellow fever vaccine. This receptor has the CDR3 CASSEIGTPHPQYF. The DNA is as follows: TGTGCCAGCAGTGAAATCGGGACCCCCCATCCCCAGTACTTC.